One and the same sample provided the 27 T cell receptor beta chains below, sequenced in a study of regulatory T cells in long-lasting Graves disease. Researchers made TCR beta libraries by using iRepertoire HTBI primers and running Arm-PCR on CDR3 regions. TCRdb passed the multiplex PCR reads through MiXCR, listing each CDR3 protein once. The repertoire includes hundreds of thousands of distinct CDR3 sequences, under 25% of them detected once, and less than 25% sits in the top ten. Sample time point: persistent/refractory GD, antithyroid drugs over 5 years with positive TRAb. RNA from PBMCs was the source of the TCR library. The material was peripheral blood mononuclear cells (PBMCs), obtained when the disease was refractory, from a patient treated with antithyroid drugs. The receptors were gathered from a female donor with Graves disease.

This clonotype was counted a few times. The genes are TRBV30 and TRBJ1-4; TRBD1 might be the D (5 bases). V gave up 3 bases and J gave up 4 bases, with 12 bases separating them. Per the germline V gene, CDR1 is GTSNPN and CDR2 is SVGIG (reference sequence). The CDR3 totals 14 residues. In DNA form, the CDR3 reads TGTGCCTGGAGGGGGGGGGGGGGTAATGAAAAACTGTTTTTT. It encodes CAWRGGGGNEKLFF.

The chain uses TRBV30 and TRBJ1-3; D unclear. The CDR3 loop spans 15 amino acids. The V and J ends lost 1 base and 0 bases respectively, with 10 bases between them. Germline V gene sequence: CDR1 GTSNPN, CDR2 SVGIG (reference sequence). This chain's CDR3 is CAWSGGDFSGNTIYF. The CDR3 DNA follows: TGTGCCTGGAGTGGGGGTGACTTCTCTGGAAACACCATATATTTT.

The CDR3 sequence is CASSQPGHYQETQYF. The CDR3 bases are TGCGCCAGCAGCCAACCAGGACACTACCAAGAGACCCAGTACTTC. The genes are TRBV4-1 and TRBJ2-5; tentative D call: TRBD1 (5 bases). V gave up 2 bases and J gave up 0 bases, with 10 bases separating them. From germline, CDR1 is MGHRA and CDR2 YSYEKL. This CDR3 contains 15 residues.

The chain uses TRBV7-2 and TRBJ1-2; no firm D call. Trimming took 4 bases from V and 1 from J, leaving 10 bases between them. Germline-derived CDR1 and CDR2 are SGHTA and FQGNSA. The CDR3 spans 14 residues. The CDR3 loop reads CASSSLGSNYGYTF. CDR3 bases: TGTGCCAGCAGCTCCCTCGGTAGTAACTATGGCTACACCTTC.

This clonotype was recorded a few times. The chain combines TRBV7-9 with TRBJ1-4; TRBD1 is a possible D gene (5 bases). Trimming removed 0 bases at V and 8 bases at J, with 10 bases between. The CDR3 consists of 14 residues. CDR1 SEHNR and CDR2 FQNEAQ come from the germline V gene (reference sequence). CDR3 sequence: CASSLAIAGEKLFF. CDR3 nucleotide sequence: TGTGCCAGCAGCTTAGCGATCGCAGGGGAAAAACTGTTTTTT.

The V and J genes are TRBV7-9 and TRBJ1-5, with 7 bases aligning to TRBD1. The CDR3 is 14 amino acids. Germline loops: CDR1 SEHNR, CDR2 FQNEAQ (reference sequence). V trimming: 7 bases; J trimming: 3 bases; junction bases outside the gene matches: 6. The CDR3 loop is CASKGEGANQPQHF. CDR3 in DNA: TGTGCCAGCAAGGGGGAGGGGGCCAATCAGCCCCAGCATTTT.

This clonotype was seen repeatedly, ten times or more. The rearrangement links TRBV27 to TRBJ2-7; 7 positions agree with TRBD1. CDR1 is MNHEY, CDR2 SMNVEV, per germline (reference sequence). This CDR3 has 12 residues. V shed 6 bases, J shed 6 bases, and the junction held 5 bases outside the gene matches. CDR3 sequence reads: CASRVGGGEQYF. The CDR3 DNA reads as TGTGCCAGCAGGGTAGGGGGCGGCGAGCAGTACTTC.

DNA of the CDR3: TGCGCCAGCAGCCAAGAAAGAGCCCTCTCCTACGAGCAGTACTTC. Amino acids: CASSQERALSYEQYF. The rearrangement uses TRBV4-1 and TRBJ2-7; the D is unclear. V was cut by 0 bases and J by 0 bases, with 9 bases left in between. CDR1 and CDR2 (germline): MGHRA, YSYEKL. This CDR3 is 15 amino acids long.

This clonotype was counted ten times or more. The V gene is TRBV2, the J gene TRBJ1-3, with D unresolved. Trimming pared 6 bases from V and 4 bases from J, leaving 7 bases between. The germline CDR1 and CDR2 sequences are SNHLY and FYNNEI. This CDR3 spans 12 amino acids. The CDR3 DNA reads TGTGCCAGCAGGGCAGTGGGAAACACCATATATTTT. Translating it yields CASRAVGNTIYF.

This clonotype was observed many times. This rearrangement joins TRBV20-1 to TRBJ2-7; 7 bases align to TRBD1. CDR1 is DFQATT, CDR2 SNEGSKA, per germline (reference sequence). The V gene end was trimmed by 4 bases and the J gene end by 3 bases; junction bases not matched to a gene: 9. The CDR3 is made up of 14 amino acids. CDR3 DNA: TGCAGTGCTACCTCCGGGACAGTTGGCTACGAGCAGTACTTC. This encodes CSATSGTVGYEQYF.

This clonotype appeared many times. The chain employs TRBV3-1 and TRBJ1-1; weak D call: TRBD1 (6 bases). CDR1 and CDR2 (germline): LGHDT, YNNKEL (reference sequence). V was pared by 0 bases and J by 3 bases, with 14 bases between. The CDR3 runs to 16 residues. CDR3 amino acids: CASSQDMGAFDTEAFF. The CDR3 DNA is TGTGCCAGCAGCCAAGACATGGGGGCATTCGACACTGAAGCTTTCTTT.

This clonotype came up a few times. V is TRBV10-3 and J is TRBJ1-1; no firm D call. V shed 2 bases and J shed 1 base, with 11 bases lying between them. Germline V gene sequence: CDR1 ENHRY, CDR2 SYGVKD. The CDR3 sequence is 15 residues long. The CDR3 nucleotides read TGTGCCATCAGTGAGGGCCAGGATCAGAACACTGAAGCTTTCTTT. Protein product: CAISEGQDQNTEAFF.

The chain has TRBV19 and TRBJ2-2; 8 nucleotides match TRBD1. CDR1 and CDR2 (germline): LNHDA, SQIVND (reference sequence). Trimming cost V 10 bases and J 1 base; bases outside gene matches: 8. CDR3 length: 15 amino acids. Here the CDR3 DNA reads TGTGCCACCGCTAACAGGGGGGAGAACACCGGGGAGCTGTTTTTT. Translated: CATANRGENTGELFF.

This clonotype was detected only once. A much more abundant neighbour one base away suggests this may be a read error. V is TRBV11-2 and J is TRBJ2-7; TRBD2 aligns across 10 bases. Germline V lookup: CDR1 SGHAT, CDR2 FQNNGV. The CDR3 is made up of 15 amino acids. Trimming removed 5 bases from V and 2 bases from J; junction bases left unmatched: 6. The CDR3 sequence: CASSPPSGRAYEQYF. The CDR3 DNA reads TGTGCCAGCAGCCCTCCTAGCGGGAGAGCCTACGAGCAGTACTTC.

In this sample, this clonotype turned up many times. This rearrangement joins TRBV20-1 to TRBJ2-5; D perhaps matches TRBD1 (5 bases). Germline V gives CDR1 DFQATT, CDR2 SNEGSKA (reference sequence). The CDR3 covers 11 residues. With 8 bases removed from V and 3 bases from J, the gap between germline ends came to 10 bases. For the CDR3, the DNA is TGCAGTTCCCCGACAGAAGAGACCCAGTACTTC. It specifies CSSPTEETQYF.

In its sample, this clonotype was seen many times. The V gene is TRBV11-1, the J gene TRBJ2-7, with 7 nucleotides matching TRBD1. Germline CDR1 reads SGHAT; CDR2 reads FQDESV (reference sequence). This CDR3 contains 15 residues. Losses at the gene ends were 0 bases for V and 6 bases for J; bases not matched to a gene: 8. This CDR3 reads CASSLATGVGGEQYF. The CDR3 bases are TGTGCCAGCAGCTTAGCAACAGGGGTCGGAGGCGAGCAGTACTTC.

This clonotype was found a few times. V gene TRBV29-1 combines with J gene TRBJ2-5, with 12 bases that match TRBD1. Germline V CDR1 and CDR2: SQVTM, ANQGSEA. The length of the CDR3 is 14 residues. Losses at the gene ends were 5 bases for V and 5 bases for J; bases not matched to a gene: 6. The CDR3 loop reads CSVPGQGALETQYF. In nucleotides, the CDR3 is TGCAGCGTTCCGGGACAGGGGGCTCTGGAGACCCAGTACTTC.

This clonotype was recorded at least ten times. V usage is TRBV10-2 and J usage is TRBJ1-1, with TRBD1 as a possible D gene (6 bases). The germline V gene encodes CDR1 WSHSY and CDR2 SAAADI. With 2 bases removed from V and 5 bases from J, the gap between germline ends came to 9 bases. The CDR3 is 13 amino acids. DNA for the CDR3: TGCGCCAGCAGTGAGACCGGACAGACTGAAGCTTTCTTT. As protein: CASSETGQTEAFF.

This sequence joins TRBV29-1 and TRBJ2-2; D is unresolved. The CDR3 extends over 13 amino acids. Trimming shortened V by 7 bases and J by 0 bases, and 9 bases separated the two germline ends. Per the germline V gene, CDR1 is SQVTM and CDR2 is ANQGSEA. The CDR3 loop reads CSAWGSNTGELFF. CDR3 DNA sequence: TGCAGCGCCTGGGGTTCGAACACCGGGGAGCTGTTTTTT.

The V and J genes are TRBV9 and TRBJ1-5; D not certain. Looked up from germline, CDR1 is SGDLS and CDR2 is YYNGEE. CDR3 length: 15 amino acids. The V end was cut by 0 bases, the J end by 4 bases, with 11 bases between. The CDR3, as DNA: TGTGCCAGCAGCGTAGATCCTTCTGGAAATCAGCCCCAGCATTTT. Translating it yields CASSVDPSGNQPQHF.

This clonotype was counted many times. The CDR3 reads CASGPGLPYEQYF. The CDR3 DNA reads as TGTGCTAGTGGTCCGGGCCTCCCCTACGAGCAGTACTTC. This chain links TRBV12-5 with TRBJ2-7; D remains unclear. The CDR3 spans 13 residues. CDR1 and CDR2 (germline): LGHNT, FRNRAP. V lost 5 bases and J 2 bases, leaving 10 bases between the germline ends.

J is TRBJ1-3 and V is TRBV5-6, with 8 bases matching TRBD1. Trimming at V came to 4 bases and at J to 0 bases, leaving 6 bases not matched to a gene. The CDR3 has 16 residues. Germline CDR1 and CDR2: SGHDT and YYEEEE. CDR3 sequence (DNA): TGTGCCAGCAGCCATAGACAGGGGCCCTCTGGAAACACCATATATTTT. Translation gives CASSHRQGPSGNTIYF.

The CDR3 region has the DNA TGTGCCAGCAGTCTCCGGGACACCTTGGGAGAGACCCAGTACTTC. Translating it yields CASSLRDTLGETQYF. This rearrangement joins TRBV6-2 or TRBV6-3 to TRBJ2-5; tentative D call: TRBD1 (6 bases). The CDR3 runs 15 residues. Trimming removed 5 bases from V and 4 bases from J, with 17 bases in between. Germline loops: CDR1 MNHEY, CDR2 SVGEGT.

For this clonotype: A much larger clonotype is one base distant, so this may be a read error. The rearrangement joins TRBV5-1 to TRBJ1-2, with 8 bases that match TRBD1. Trimming at V came to 2 bases and at J to 5 bases, leaving 11 bases not matched to a gene. The CDR3 contains 16 residues. CDR1 and CDR2 from the germline V gene are SGHRS and YFSETQ. The chain's CDR3 is CASSFGRTGFMYGYTF. CDR3 bases: TGCGCCAGCAGCTTCGGCAGGACAGGGTTCATGTATGGCTACACCTTC. Full variable domain (outside the CDR3, taken from reference TRBV5-1 and TRBJ1-2): KAGVTQTPRYLIKTRGQQVTLSCSPISGHRSVSWYQQTPGQGLQFLFEYFSETQRNKGNFPGRFSGRQFSNSRSEMNVSTLELGDSALYLCASSFGRTGFMYGYTFGSGTRLTVV.

This clonotype is a singleton in its sample. The chain has TRBV2 and TRBJ2-1; 7 nucleotides align to TRBD2. Germline V gives CDR1 SNHLY, CDR2 FYNNEI. The ends lost 7 bases at V and 4 bases at J; junction bases unmatched: 13. This CDR3 is 16 amino acids long. CDR3 in DNA: TGTGCCAGCACTCCGACTGGCGGGAGAGTGTACAATGAGCAGTTCTTC. Protein: CASTPTGGRVYNEQFF.

This clonotype has ten or more counts. CDR3 amino acids: CASRYRVYGYTF. The CDR3 region has the DNA TGTGCCAGCAGATACAGGGTGTATGGCTACACCTTC. The chain recombines TRBV28 with TRBJ1-2, with D tentatively TRBD1 (6 bases). CDR1 and CDR2 (germline): MDHEN, SYDVKM. V was cut by 6 bases and J by 5 bases, with 10 bases left in between. This CDR3 spans 12 amino acids.

The chain couples TRBV14 to TRBJ2-1, with 11 bases matching TRBD1. The CDR3 loop spans 16 amino acids. CDR1 and CDR2 from the germline V gene are SGHDN and FVKESK. V trimming: 4 bases; J trimming: 9 bases; junction bases outside the gene matches: 11. DNA for the CDR3: TGTGCCAGCAGCCTACTACGGACAGGGGGCACGGCTGAGCAGTTCTTC. Its translation is CASSLLRTGGTAEQFF.